This T cell receptor (beta chain) was profiled in a study of T cell changes during pregnancy in multiple sclerosis. Using immunoSEQ multiplex PCR, the repertoire was profiled, and TCRdb retains in-frame clones only, with some absent. The sample has roughly 70,000 clones; approximately 92% are singletons. The CDR3 is 16 residues long. V gave up 6 bases and J gave up 7 bases, with 24 bases separating them. Per the germline V gene, CDR1 is LGHNT and CDR2 is FRNRAP. This TCR came from a female donor with multiple sclerosis, enrolled in a pregnancy study. The V and J genes are TRBV12-5 and TRBJ1-1; D ambiguous. Sequencing used peripheral blood, obtained before pregnancy. The CDR3 DNA is TGTGCTAGTGGCCCCCCCTTGGGGAGTGGGGAGGATGAAGCTTTCTTT. It specifies CASGPPLGSGEDEAFF.